The source of this T cell receptor beta chain is a study of blood T cell repertoires in COVID-19. Under the authors' procedure: The assay estimated nucleated cells by amplifying reference gene primers. Sequencing used immunoSEQ multiplex PCR; TCRdb keeps in-frame clones, though not all of them. V, J and clone size are those of that table, while D and trimming were read from the DNA. This sample yields some 160,000 clones, of which 70% to 90% are seen a single time; 2.5% to 3% belongs to the top ten. The ends lost 3 bases at V and 7 bases at J; junction bases unmatched: 7. CDR1 SGHRS and CDR2 YFSETQ come from the germline V gene. This CDR3 is built from 15 residues.

The chain recombines TRBV5-1 with TRBJ1-3; 10 bases line up with TRBD1. This sequence originates from a man between 60 and 75 years old with acute or convalescent COVID-19. Sequenced: peripheral blood. The CDR3 DNA sequence: TGCGCCAGCAGCTCGCCGGGACAGGGGCAGAACACCATATATTTT. This codes for CASSSPGQGQNTIYF.